This T cell receptor (beta chain) is from a study of blood T cells in healthy people across ages. With a J-beta primer mix and a sample-barcoded 5' primer, a second PCR ran 7 to 11 cycles. Through a template-switch adaptor with 12 random nucleotides, each cDNA molecule received a tag. TCRdb used MiXCR to reprocess the 5' RACE reads, holding one entry per CDR3 protein. The sample contains 1 million or so distinct CDR3 sequences, under 30% of which appear only once. Germline V lookup: CDR1 KGHDR, CDR2 SFDVKD. The CDR3 length is 14 residues. This clonotype was counted between two and nine times. The junction departs from germline at one end; a sequencing error may be responsible. The sample was also linked to a second study, of T cells of mothers and their children.

This chain links TRBV24-1 with TRBJ2-7; no clear D. The sequence was obtained from a girl aged 2-10 years in good health. Sequenced sample: blood. CDR3 DNA sequence: TGTGCCACCAGTGATTCGGACGGAGCCTATGAGCAGTACTTC. Encoded protein: CATSDSDGAYEQYF.